The 2 T cell receptor beta chains reported below all come from one sample, sequenced in a study of CD8 T cells in ankylosing spondylitis. Findings and caveats of the study: Characteristic, it appeared, of ankylosing spondylitis blood was a TCR beta motif of about eight highly homologous variants.

The antigens of these receptors remain unknown. TCRdb re-derived calls from the 5' RACE reads in MiXCR, one entry per CDR3 protein. The sample has more than 600,000 distinct CDR3 sequences, around 19% seen once. The sequenced sample consisted of blood, either unsorted or a sorted T cell fraction (not recorded which). The receptors stem from a male donor with ankylosing spondylitis.

The chain uses TRBV7-9 and TRBJ2-3; D remains unclear. CDR3 length equals 14 residues. V was trimmed by 0 bases and J by 3 bases, leaving 7 bases between them. Germline V gene data show CDR1 as SEHNR and CDR2 as FQNEAQ (reference sequence). The CDR3 sequence: CASSLAAETDTQYF. The CDR3 nucleotides are TGTGCCAGCAGCTTAGCGGCAGAGACAGATACGCAGTATTTT.

This clonotype was seen more than once but under ten times. The V gene is TRBV7-2, the J gene TRBJ2-7; 9 nucleotides match TRBD2. Germline V gene lookup returns CDR1 SGHTA and CDR2 FQGNSA. CDR3 length equals 15 residues. The ends lost 3 bases at V and 5 bases at J; junction bases unmatched: 8. CDR3 residues: CASSFSGSAGDEQYF. The CDR3 DNA follows: TGTGCCAGCAGCTTTAGCGGGAGTGCAGGTGACGAGCAGTACTTC.